These T cell receptor beta chains were read from a single sample in a study of blood T cell repertoires in COVID-19. TCRdb keeps only in-frame clones here, not all; method: immunoSEQ multiplex PCR. The sample yields fewer than 20,000 clones, 75% to 95% seen once. The material sequenced was peripheral blood. Receptors were obtained from a human donor in a cohort sampled during active COVID-19. Each CDR3 is given with its conserved first and last residue. A D gene is named only where the DNA matches it firmly. Size is omitted from some rows. Given values are once, few, many or a class for expanded clones.

>TRBJ1-4|TRBV6-6|once|NA
TGTGCCAGCACTAACTTGGAGGGTCGGGAAAAACTGTTTTTT
CASTNLEGREKLFF
>TRBJ2-7|TRBV21-1|NA|NA
TGTGCCAGCAGCAACCTAGCGGGAGATAGGAGGAACGAGCAGTACTTC
CASSNLAGDRRNEQYF
>TRBJ2-1|TRBV20-1|NA|TRBD2
TGCAGTGCTAGTGGGACTAGCGGGAGGACGAACAATGAGCAGTTCTTC
CSASGTSGRTNNEQFF
>TRBJ1-1|TRBV2|NA|NA
TGTGCCAGCAGAAGAGACACCTCAAACACTGAAGCTTTCTTT
CASRRDTSNTEAFF
>TRBJ1-1|TRBV30|few|NA
TGTGCCTGGCGTCATACAGGGACAACTGAAGCTTTCTTT
CAWRHTGTTEAFF
>TRBJ2-7|TRBV11-2|NA|NA
TGTGCCAGCAGCTTAGATGCGTTGCGCAGGGTAAGGTCCTACGAGCAGTACTTC
CASSLDALRRVRSYEQYF
>TRBJ1-2|TRBV24-1|NA|TRBD1
TGTGCCACCAGTGACGGGACAGGGAGGGGGAATGGCTACACCTTC
CATSDGTGRGNGYTF
>TRBJ2-1|TRBV11-3|NA|TRBD1
TGTGCCAGCAGCTTAACGAGGGGGCAACAGGATGAGCAGTTCTTC
CASSLTRGQQDEQFF
>TRBJ2-5|TRBV9|NA|NA
TGTGCCAGCAGCGTAGCGAGCGGCCTCCAAGAGACCCAGTACTTC
CASSVASGLQETQYF
>TRBJ2-3|TRBV13|NA|TRBD2
TGTGCCAGCAGCCCCGGACTAGCGGGGGGAAGCACAGATACGCAGTATTTT
CASSPGLAGGSTDTQYF
>TRBJ1-1|TRBV18|NA|NA
TGTGCCAGCTCACCGGGCCAGGACACTGAAGCTTTCTTT
CASSPGQDTEAFF
>TRBJ1-2|TRBV28|NA|NA
TGTGCCAGCAGTTCAGGGACATTATATGGCTACACCTTC
CASSSGTLYGYTF
>TRBJ2-5|TRBV9|NA|NA
TGTGCCAGCAGCGTAGGCGGCAGGGCGATAAAAGAGACCCAGTACTTC
CASSVGGRAIKETQYF
>TRBJ2-7|TRBV19|NA|NA
TGTGCCACTAGGGGGACACCATCCTACGAGCAGTACTTC
CATRGTPSYEQYF
>TRBJ1-2|TRBV19|NA|NA
TGTGCCAGTACCTCCCTGGGGGGGCTCGTCTATGGCTACACCTTC
CASTSLGGLVYGYTF
>TRBJ1-1|TRBV21-1|NA|NA
TGTGCCAGCAGCAAAGTTAACAGGGTAATTACTGAAGCTTTCTTT
CASSKVNRVITEAFF
>TRBJ1-1|TRBV19|NA|NA
TGTGCCAGTAGAGGGGGTAGCCGCGTTGGGGGTACTGAAGCTTTCTTT
CASRGGSRVGGTEAFF
>TRBJ1-6|TRBV14|few|NA
TGTGCCAGCAGCCAAGGATCACTTTATAATTCACCCCTCCACTTT
CASSQGSLYNSPLHF
>TRBJ2-1|TRBV18|few|TRBD2
TGTGCCAGCTCACGGGGGGGGAATGAGCAGTTCTTC
CASSRGGNEQFF
>TRBJ1-2|TRBV11-2|NA|NA
TGTGCCAGCTCTCCCTCCGGGTACTATGGCTACACCTTC
CASSPSGYYGYTF
>TRBJ2-1|TRBV14|NA|TRBD2
TGTGCCAGCAGCCAAGAACTAGCGGTGAATGAGCAGTTCTTC
CASSQELAVNEQFF
>TRBJ2-1|TRBV3-1/TRBV3-2|NA|NA
TGTGCCAGCAGCCAAGTGCGAACGGGAGTGCCCGAGCAGTTCTTC
CASSQVRTGVPEQFF
>TRBJ1-2|TRBV11-2|NA|NA
TGTGCCAGCAGCTTAGTCGGCGGGAAAAACTATGGCTACACCTTC
CASSLVGGKNYGYTF
>TRBJ1-1|TRBV12-3/TRBV12-4|few|NA
TGTGCCACCCGCCGAGGGAACACTGAAGCTTTCTTT
CATRRGNTEAFF
>TRBJ1-6|TRBV7-2|few|NA
TGTGCCAGCAGCAACTGGAGAGATAATTCACCCCTCCACTTT
CASSNWRDNSPLHF
>TRBJ1-1|TRBV5-1|NA|TRBD1
TGCGCCAGCAGTCTACTCGTAACAGGGGGCATGAGGACTGAAGCTTTCTTT
CASSLLVTGGMRTEAFF
>TRBJ2-2|TRBV5-1|NA|TRBD1
TGCGCCAGCAGCGCCGCACAGGGGACCGGGGAGCTGTTTTTT
CASSAAQGTGELFF
>TRBJ2-7|TRBV7-9|once|TRBD2
TGTGCCAGCAGCACGACAGGGACTAGCGGGACCTTCTCCTACGAGCAGTACTTC
CASSTTGTSGTFSYEQYF
>TRBJ1-1|TRBV5-6|NA|NA
TGTGCCAGCAGCACAGGGTTCACTGAAGCTTTCTTT
CASSTGFTEAFF
>TRBJ2-2|TRBV24-1|NA|TRBD1
TGTGCCACCAGTGATTCAAGACAGGGCGACACCGGGGAGCTGTTTTTT
CATSDSRQGDTGELFF
>TRBJ2-5|TRBV10-1|NA|TRBD2
TGCGCCAGCAACCCCGGCCGGGGAGGGGAGACCCAGTACTTC
CASNPGRGGETQYF
>TRBJ2-2|TRBV27|NA|NA
TGTGCCAGCAGCCCTATGACGGGCCGGGGCACCGGGGAGCTGTTTTTT
CASSPMTGRGTGELFF
>TRBJ1-3|TRBV7-2|NA|NA
TGTGCCAGCAGCTCCACCCGGACAGCGTTCTCTGGAAACACCATATATTTT
CASSSTRTAFSGNTIYF
>TRBJ2-1|TRBV7-6|NA|NA
TGTGCCAGCAGCCCTGGAGGGGGCCTTGAGCAGTTCTTC
CASSPGGGLEQFF
>TRBJ1-1|TRBV3-1/TRBV3-2|NA|NA
TGTGCCAGCAGCCTCCAATCGAACACTGAAGCTTTCTTT
CASSLQSNTEAFF
>TRBJ1-6|TRBV7-2|NA|TRBD1
TGTGCCAGCAGCTTAAGGGACAGGGCCCCTCAGGCCCTCCACTTT
CASSLRDRAPQALHF